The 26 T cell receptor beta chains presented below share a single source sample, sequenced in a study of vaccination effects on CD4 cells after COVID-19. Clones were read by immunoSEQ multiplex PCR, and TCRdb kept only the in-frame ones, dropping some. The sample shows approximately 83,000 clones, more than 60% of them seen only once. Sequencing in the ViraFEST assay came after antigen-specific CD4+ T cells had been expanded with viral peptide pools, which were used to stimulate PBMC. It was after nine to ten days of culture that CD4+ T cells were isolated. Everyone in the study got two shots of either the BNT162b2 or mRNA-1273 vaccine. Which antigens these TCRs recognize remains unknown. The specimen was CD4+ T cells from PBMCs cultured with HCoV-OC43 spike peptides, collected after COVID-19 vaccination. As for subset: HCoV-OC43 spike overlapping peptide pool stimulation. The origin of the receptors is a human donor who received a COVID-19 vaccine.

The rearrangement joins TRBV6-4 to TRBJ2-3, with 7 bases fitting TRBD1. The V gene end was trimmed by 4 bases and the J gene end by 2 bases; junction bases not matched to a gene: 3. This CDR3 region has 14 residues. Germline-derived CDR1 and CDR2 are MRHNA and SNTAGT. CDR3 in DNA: TGTGCCAGCAGTGCCACAGGGGACACAGATACGCAGTATTTT. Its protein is CASSATGDTDTQYF.

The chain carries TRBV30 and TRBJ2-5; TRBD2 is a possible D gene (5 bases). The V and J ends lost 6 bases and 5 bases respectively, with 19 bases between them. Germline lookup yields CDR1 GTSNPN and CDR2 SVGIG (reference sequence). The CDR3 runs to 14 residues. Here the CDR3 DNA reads TGTGCCTGCCGGACCCCGGGAAGTATGGAGACCCAGTACTTC. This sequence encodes CACRTPGSMETQYF.

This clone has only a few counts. This CDR3 reads CASSFDTSGNTIYF. The CDR3 nucleotides read TGTGCCAGCAGTTTTGACACTTCTGGAAACACCATATATTTT. The chain carries TRBV3-1 (or the pseudogene TRBV3-2) and TRBJ1-3; no reliable D call. CDR3 size: 14 residues. Germline V gives CDR1 LGHDT, CDR2 YNNKEL (reference sequence). Trimming left V 6 bases short and J 1 base short, with 10 bases between.

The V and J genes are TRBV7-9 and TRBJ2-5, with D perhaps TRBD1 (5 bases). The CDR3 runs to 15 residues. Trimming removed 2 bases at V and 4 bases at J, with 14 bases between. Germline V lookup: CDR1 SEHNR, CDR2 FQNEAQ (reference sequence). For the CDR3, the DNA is TGTGCCAGCAGCTTAAGACCCAATACAGGAGAGACCCAGTACTTC. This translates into CASSLRPNTGETQYF.

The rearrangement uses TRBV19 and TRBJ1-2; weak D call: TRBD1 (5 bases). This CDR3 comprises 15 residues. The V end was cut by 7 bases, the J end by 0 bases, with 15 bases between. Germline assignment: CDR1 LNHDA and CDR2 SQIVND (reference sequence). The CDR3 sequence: CASITGVGPNYGYTF. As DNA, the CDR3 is TGTGCCAGTATCACGGGGGTAGGGCCTAACTATGGCTACACCTTC.

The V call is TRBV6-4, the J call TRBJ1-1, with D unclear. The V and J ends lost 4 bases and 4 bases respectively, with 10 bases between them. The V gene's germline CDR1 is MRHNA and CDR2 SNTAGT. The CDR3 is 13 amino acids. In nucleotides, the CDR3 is TGTGCCAGCAGTGTCAAGGGTTCCACTGAAGCTTTCTTT. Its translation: CASSVKGSTEAFF.

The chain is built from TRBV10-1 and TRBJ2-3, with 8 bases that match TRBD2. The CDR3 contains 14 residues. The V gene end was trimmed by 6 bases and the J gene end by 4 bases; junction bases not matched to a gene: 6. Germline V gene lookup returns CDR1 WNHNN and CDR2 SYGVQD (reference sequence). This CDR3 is CASRDGGGSDTQYF. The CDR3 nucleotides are TGCGCCAGCAGGGACGGCGGGGGGTCAGATACGCAGTATTTT.

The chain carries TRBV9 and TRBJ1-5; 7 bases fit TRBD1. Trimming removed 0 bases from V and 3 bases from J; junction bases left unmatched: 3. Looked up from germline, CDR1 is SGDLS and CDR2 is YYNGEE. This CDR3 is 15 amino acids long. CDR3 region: CASSVEGGFNQPQHF. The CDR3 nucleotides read TGTGCCAGCAGCGTAGAAGGGGGCTTCAATCAGCCCCAGCATTTT.

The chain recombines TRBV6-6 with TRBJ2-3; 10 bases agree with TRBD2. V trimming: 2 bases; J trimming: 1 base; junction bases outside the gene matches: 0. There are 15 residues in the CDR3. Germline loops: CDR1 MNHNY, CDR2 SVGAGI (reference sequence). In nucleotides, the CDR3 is TGTGCCAGCAGTTACGGGACTAGCGGCACAGATACGCAGTATTTT. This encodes CASSYGTSGTDTQYF.

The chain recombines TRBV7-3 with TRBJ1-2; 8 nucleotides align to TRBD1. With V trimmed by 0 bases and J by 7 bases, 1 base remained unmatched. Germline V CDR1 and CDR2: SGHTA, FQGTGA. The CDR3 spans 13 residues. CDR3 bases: TGTGCCAGCAGCTTAACGCAGGGGGCTGGCTACACCTTC. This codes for CASSLTQGAGYTF.

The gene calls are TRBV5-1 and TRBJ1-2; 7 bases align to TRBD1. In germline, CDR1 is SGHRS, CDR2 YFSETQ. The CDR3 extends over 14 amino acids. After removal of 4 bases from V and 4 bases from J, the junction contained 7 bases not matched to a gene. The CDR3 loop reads CASSLDGTVYGYTF. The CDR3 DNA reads TGCGCCAGCAGCCTAGACGGGACAGTCTATGGCTACACCTTC.

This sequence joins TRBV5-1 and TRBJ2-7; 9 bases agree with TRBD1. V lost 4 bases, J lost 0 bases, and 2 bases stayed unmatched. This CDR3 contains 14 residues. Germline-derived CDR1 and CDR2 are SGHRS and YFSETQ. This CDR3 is CASSRGQGSYEQYV. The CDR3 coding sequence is TGCGCCAGCAGCCGGGGACAGGGCTCCTACGAGCAGTACGTC.

CDR3 DNA: TGCACCAGCAGGGAGGGGGGGCCCGGTGAAGAGACCCAGTACTTC. Amino acid sequence: CTSREGGPGEETQYF. This chain connects TRBV1 to TRBJ2-5; TRBD2, the table's D call, was not compared with the DNA. TRBV1 is assigned pseudogene status. This CDR3 spans 15 amino acids.

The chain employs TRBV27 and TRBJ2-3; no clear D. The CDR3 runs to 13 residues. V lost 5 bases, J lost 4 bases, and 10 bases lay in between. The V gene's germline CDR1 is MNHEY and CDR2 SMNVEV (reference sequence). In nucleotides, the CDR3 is TGTGCCAGCAGTCAAGGGATGCCAGATACGCAGTATTTT. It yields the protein CASSQGMPDTQYF.

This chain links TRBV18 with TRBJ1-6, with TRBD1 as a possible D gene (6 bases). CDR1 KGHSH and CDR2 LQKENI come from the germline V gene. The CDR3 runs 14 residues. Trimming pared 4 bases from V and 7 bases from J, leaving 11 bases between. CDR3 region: CASSRDRLNSPLHF. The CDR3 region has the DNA TGTGCCAGCTCACGTGACAGGTTGAATTCACCCCTCCACTTT.

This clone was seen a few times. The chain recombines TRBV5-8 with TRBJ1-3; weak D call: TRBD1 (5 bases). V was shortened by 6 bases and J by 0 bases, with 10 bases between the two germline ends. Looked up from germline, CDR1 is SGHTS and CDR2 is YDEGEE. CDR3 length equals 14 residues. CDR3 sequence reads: CASTWGYSGNTIYF. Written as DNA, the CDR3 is TGTGCCAGCACCTGGGGGTACTCTGGAAACACCATATATTTT.

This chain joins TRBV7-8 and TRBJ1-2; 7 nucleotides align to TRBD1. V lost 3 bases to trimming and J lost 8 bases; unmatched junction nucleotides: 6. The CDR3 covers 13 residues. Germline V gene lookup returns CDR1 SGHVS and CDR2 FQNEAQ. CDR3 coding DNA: TGTGCCAGCAGCTTCCAGGGGGGCAGCGGCTACACCTTC. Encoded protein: CASSFQGGSGYTF.

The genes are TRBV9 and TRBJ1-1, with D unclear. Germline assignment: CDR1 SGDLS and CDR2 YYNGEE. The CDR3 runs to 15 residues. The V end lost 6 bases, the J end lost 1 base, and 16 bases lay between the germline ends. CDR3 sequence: CASTPTRWANTEAFF. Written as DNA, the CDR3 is TGTGCCAGCACACCAACCAGATGGGCGAACACTGAAGCTTTCTTT.

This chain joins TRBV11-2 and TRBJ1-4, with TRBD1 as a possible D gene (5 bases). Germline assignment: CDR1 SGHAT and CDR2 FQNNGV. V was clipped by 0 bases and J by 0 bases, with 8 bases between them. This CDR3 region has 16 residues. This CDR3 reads CASSLEDSATNEKLFF. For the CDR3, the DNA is TGTGCCAGCAGCTTAGAAGACAGCGCAACTAATGAAAAACTGTTTTTT.

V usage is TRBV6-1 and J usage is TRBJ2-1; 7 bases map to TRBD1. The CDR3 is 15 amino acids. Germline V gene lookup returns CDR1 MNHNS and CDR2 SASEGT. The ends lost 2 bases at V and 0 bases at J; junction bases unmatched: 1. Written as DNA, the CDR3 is TGTGCCAGCAGTGAAACAGGGGACTCCTACAATGAGCAGTTCTTC. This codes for CASSETGDSYNEQFF.

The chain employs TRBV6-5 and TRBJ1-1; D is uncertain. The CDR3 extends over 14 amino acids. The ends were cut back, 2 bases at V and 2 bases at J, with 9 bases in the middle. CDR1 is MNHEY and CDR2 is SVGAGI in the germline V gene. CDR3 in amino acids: CASSYGRKNTEAFF. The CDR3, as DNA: TGTGCCAGCAGTTACGGGCGGAAAAACACTGAAGCTTTCTTT.

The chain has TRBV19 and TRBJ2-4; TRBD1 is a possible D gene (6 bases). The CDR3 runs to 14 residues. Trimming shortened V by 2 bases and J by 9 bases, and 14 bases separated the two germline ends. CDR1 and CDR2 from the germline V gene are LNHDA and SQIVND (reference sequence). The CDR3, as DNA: TGTGCCAGTAGTATACTGGGACAAAGAGGCATTCAGTACTTC. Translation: CASSILGQRGIQYF.

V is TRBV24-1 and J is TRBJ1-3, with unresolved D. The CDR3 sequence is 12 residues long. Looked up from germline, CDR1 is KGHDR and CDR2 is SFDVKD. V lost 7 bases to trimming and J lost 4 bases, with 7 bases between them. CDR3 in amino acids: CATSSDGNTIYF. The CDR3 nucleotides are TGTGCCACCAGCTCAGACGGAAACACCATATATTTT.

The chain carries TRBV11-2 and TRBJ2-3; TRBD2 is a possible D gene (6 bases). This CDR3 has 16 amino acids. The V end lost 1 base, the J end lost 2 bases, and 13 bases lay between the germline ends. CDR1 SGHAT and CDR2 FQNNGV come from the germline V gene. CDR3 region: CASSLAGGGATDTQYF. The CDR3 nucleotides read TGTGCCAGCAGCTTAGCGGGTGGCGGGGCCACAGATACGCAGTATTTT.

CDR3: CASSTDREVNQPQHF. The CDR3 nucleotides read TGTGCCAGCAGTACCGACAGGGAAGTCAATCAGCCCCAGCATTTT. The V and J genes are TRBV2 and TRBJ1-5; TRBD1 agrees at 7 bases. V shed 5 bases and J 3 bases; nucleotides not matched to a gene: 7. The CDR3 totals 15 residues. Looked up from germline, CDR1 is SNHLY and CDR2 is FYNNEI.

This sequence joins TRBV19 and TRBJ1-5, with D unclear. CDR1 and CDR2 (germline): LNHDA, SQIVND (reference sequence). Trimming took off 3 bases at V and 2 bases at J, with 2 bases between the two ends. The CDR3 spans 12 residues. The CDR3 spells CASSMGNQPQHF. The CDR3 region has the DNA TGTGCCAGTAGTATGGGCAATCAGCCCCAGCATTTT. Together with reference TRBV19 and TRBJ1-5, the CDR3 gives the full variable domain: DGGITQSPKYLFRKEGQNVTLSCEQNLNHDAMYWYRQDPGQGLRLIYYSQIVNDFQKGDIAEGYSVSREKKESFPLTVTSAQKNPTAFYLCASSMGNQPQHFGDGTRLSIL.